The 14 T cell receptor beta chains below all came from one sample that was sequenced in a study of shared clonotypes between healthy human individuals. Libraries were prepared by immunoSEQ multiplex PCR; TCRdb keeps only in-frame clonotypes and omits some of them. The profile covers roughly 2.2 million clones, with about nine tenths appearing a single time and approximately 0.41% taken by the ten largest. The sequenced material came from naive CD4+ T cells from PBMCs. Regarding subset: CD45RA+ positively selected. The receptors were sampled from a man in his late teens or twenties in good health. Some clones in this sample may be carry-over from other donors' samples.

As for this clone: The same CDR3 can be traced to other DNA sequences in this sample. This rearrangement joins TRBV25-1 to TRBJ1-2, with D perhaps matching TRBD1 (6 bases). Germline V CDR1 and CDR2: MGHDK, SYGVNS. This CDR3 comprises 13 residues. Trimming took 6 bases from V and 4 from J, leaving 12 bases between them. As DNA, the CDR3 is TGTGCCAGCAGCGAGGGGGGGCGCTATGGCTACACCTTC. The encoded protein is CASSEGGRYGYTF.

A single count supports this clone. This chain connects TRBV27 to TRBJ2-5; 7 nucleotides agree with TRBD2. This CDR3 has 20 amino acids. Germline trimming cut 3 bases from V and 4 bases from J; bases unmatched to any gene: 23. In germline, CDR1 is MNHEY, CDR2 SMNVEV (reference sequence). CDR3 residues: CASSFQLTSSAGRALETQYF. The CDR3 coding sequence is TGTGCCAGCAGTTTCCAGCTTACATCCTCGGCGGGGAGGGCCTTAGAGACCCAGTACTTC.

This sequence joins TRBV7-9 and TRBJ2-7; 9 nucleotides line up with TRBD1. The CDR3 loop spans 16 amino acids. From germline, CDR1 is SEHNR and CDR2 FQNEAQ (reference sequence). With 3 bases clipped from V and 5 bases from J, the junction kept 11 bases outside the gene matches. CDR3 protein: CASSFRPGTGTNEQYF. The CDR3 DNA follows: TGTGCCAGCAGCTTTAGGCCCGGGACAGGGACCAACGAGCAGTACTTC.

The table lists this clone with a count of one. The chain joins TRBV28 to TRBJ2-1, with 10 bases identical to TRBD2. V gave up 4 bases and J gave up 8 bases; unmatched junction bases: 17. The CDR3 spans 18 residues. The germline gives CDR1 MDHEN, CDR2 SYDVKM. The CDR3: CASSSRTSGPTGWDEQFF. DNA for the CDR3: TGTGCCAGCAGTTCAAGGACTAGCGGCCCTACGGGGTGGGATGAGCAGTTCTTC.

As concerns this clone: The identical CDR3 is also encoded by other nucleotide sequences in the sample. The rearrangement joins TRBV19 to TRBJ1-1; 9 bases fit TRBD1. The CDR3 covers 15 residues. The V gene end was trimmed by 3 bases and the J gene end by 1 base; junction bases not matched to a gene: 3. Looked up from germline, CDR1 is LNHDA and CDR2 is SQIVND (reference sequence). Here the CDR3 reads CASSIGTGRNTEAFF. CDR3 nucleotide sequence: TGTGCCAGTAGTATTGGGACAGGGCGGAACACTGAAGCTTTCTTT.

The V call is TRBV27, the J call TRBJ2-7, with D perhaps matching TRBD1 (6 bases). The V end was cut by 4 bases, the J end by 0 bases, with 7 bases between. CDR1 and CDR2 from the germline V gene are MNHEY and SMNVEV (reference sequence). This CDR3 region has 13 residues. The CDR3 is CASSYRDSYEQYF. The CDR3 DNA is TGTGCCAGCAGTTACAGGGACTCCTACGAGCAGTACTTC.

The chain has TRBV5-1 and TRBJ1-4; D is undetermined. The CDR3 is 15 residues long. Germline V gives CDR1 SGHRS, CDR2 YFSETQ. The V gene lost 4 bases and the J gene lost 4 bases, with 14 bases spanning the gap. CDR3 nucleotide sequence: TGCGCCAGCAGCGGTACCGGGTCAAGTAATGAAAAACTGTTTTTT. It encodes CASSGTGSSNEKLFF.

The rearrangement joins TRBV15 to TRBJ2-6; unclear D gene. The CDR3 runs 18 residues. The V end lost 1 base, the J end lost 2 bases, and 15 bases lay between the germline ends. Germline V lookup: CDR1 LNHNV, CDR2 YYDKDF (reference sequence). The CDR3 loop is CATSRAPTLGAGANVLTF. The CDR3 DNA reads TGTGCCACCAGCAGAGCCCCGACCTTAGGAGCTGGGGCCAACGTCCTGACTTTC.

Comments on this clone: Other nucleotide sequences in the sample specify the same CDR3. This chain uses TRBV5-4 with TRBJ1-4; TRBD1 agrees at 8 bases. CDR3 size: 14 residues. The germline gives CDR1 SGHNT, CDR2 YYREEE (reference sequence). V gave up 2 bases and J gave up 7 bases; unmatched junction bases: 4. CDR3 coding DNA: TGTGCCAGCAGCTTAGGACAGGGAGGTGAAAAACTGTTTTTT. Protein: CASSLGQGGEKLFF.

With regard to this clone: The sample contains more than one DNA sequence encoding this CDR3. The chain employs TRBV28 and TRBJ1-2; D is uncertain. Trimming took 1 base from V and 4 from J, leaving 4 bases between them. Germline CDR1 MDHEN, CDR2 SYDVKM. The CDR3 covers 12 residues. The CDR3 loop reads CASSLFPYGYTF. In DNA, the CDR3 is TGTGCCAGCAGTTTATTCCCCTATGGCTACACCTTC.

Notes on this clone: Distinct nucleotide sequences in the sample also encode this CDR3. The chain couples TRBV5-4 to TRBJ2-3, with TRBD2 as a possible D gene (6 bases). In germline, CDR1 is SGHNT, CDR2 YYREEE (reference sequence). The V end lost 3 bases, the J end lost 3 bases, and 11 bases lay between the germline ends. The CDR3 is 14 residues long. In DNA form, the CDR3 reads TGTGCCAGCAGCTGGGGGGTTTCAACAGATACGCAGTATTTT. It translates to CASSWGVSTDTQYF.

The rearrangement links TRBV28 to TRBJ1-2; D is uncertain. Trimming pared 2 bases from V and 11 bases from J, leaving 9 bases between. CDR1 is MDHEN and CDR2 is SYDVKM in the germline V gene. The CDR3 runs to 11 residues. The DNA of the CDR3 is TGTGCCAGCAGTTTAAGGGCCGGATACACCTTC. This translates into CASSLRAGYTF.

The J gene is TRBJ2-4, the V gene TRBV9, with TRBD1 identical over 10 bases. The CDR3 is 14 amino acids. Germline loops: CDR1 SGDLS, CDR2 YYNGEE. With V trimmed by 4 bases and J by 7 bases, 5 bases remained unmatched. For the CDR3, the DNA is TGTGCCAGCAGCAGAGGGGGACAGGGGAACATTCAGTACTTC. This codes for CASSRGGQGNIQYF. Full variable domain (missing parts from reference TRBV9 and TRBJ2-4): DSGVTQTPKHLITATGQRVTLRCSPRSGDLSVYWYQQSLDQGLQFLIQYYNGEERAKGNILERFSAQQFPDLHSELNLSSLELGDSALYFCASSRGGQGNIQYFGAGTRLSVL.

The chain couples TRBV7-9 to TRBJ2-5; D uncertain. The better agreement between TRBJ2-7 and the DNA end casts doubt on the J call. The germline V gene has CDR1 SEHNR and CDR2 FQNEAQ (reference sequence). The CDR3 covers 15 residues. CDR3 in amino acids: CASSLVGRSSYEQYF. The CDR3 nucleotides read TGTGCCAGCAGCTTAGTAGGCAGAAGCTCCTACGAGCAGTACTTC.